These T cell receptor beta chains were read from a single sample in a study of T cells in Graves' hyperthyroidism and ophthalmopathy. One entry per CDR3 protein, called by TCRdb with MiXCR from the multiplex PCR reads. This table holds approximately 420,000 distinct CDR3 sequences, roughly 13% found once. Sequencing input: blood. The receptor set was obtained from a woman aged 18-29 years with Graves' hyperthyroidism. Each CDR3 is given with its conserved first and last residue. D genes are given only for firm matches.

d_call | v_call | cdr3_length | cdr3_aa
TRBD1 | TRBV4-1 | 15 | CASSQDRDRGYEQYF
NA | TRBV14 | 15 | CASSHRQGGKNIQYF
NA | TRBV9 | 13 | CASSVYSGDTQYF
NA | TRBV7-9 | 17 | CASSRSPSRTMNTEAFF
NA | TRBV7-6 | 19 | CASSSQQTVRALNTDTQYF
NA | TRBV5-5 | 11 | CASSLQREQFF
TRBD1 | TRBV7-3 | 15 | CASSLLRDRDSPLHF
NA | TRBV14 | 13 | CASSQLGTNEQYF
NA | TRBV14 | 14 | CASRASLGVYEQYF
NA | TRBV11-2 | 15 | CASSLDPGPNTEAFF
TRBD2 | TRBV19 | 15 | CASSPMAGATDTQYF
NA | TRBV30 | 12 | CAWSLQGNTIYF
NA | TRBV10-3 | 12 | CAISGAGAEAFF
TRBD1 | TRBV30 | 15 | CAWMSGTGGFYGYTF
NA | TRBV24-1 | 14 | CATSDYSGSNEQYF
TRBD1 | TRBV20-1 | 15 | CSAGNTSGGDKGTFF
NA | TRBV12-3/TRBV12-4 | 15 | CASSLDLPSTDTQYF
TRBD2 | TRBV24-1 | 18 | CATSDLRGLAGGQETQYF
TRBD2 | TRBV28 | 16 | CASSLHRGGLSETQYF
NA | TRBV5-1 | 16 | CASSPVGQGGMETQYF
TRBD2 | TRBV6-2/TRBV6-3 | 15 | CASSYSGTSGDEQFF
NA | TRBV28 | 13 | CASRLRIDYEQYF
NA | TRBV28 | 15 | CASSPVDPSSYEQYF
NA | TRBV6-1 | 13 | CASSELNHQPQHF
NA | TRBV29-1 | 14 | CSVVLGSGNTEAFF
TRBD2 | TRBV30 | 15 | CAWSSGTSPSDTQYF
TRBD1 | TRBV7-9 | 15 | CASSYAQGAQETQYF
NA | TRBV7-6 | 15 | CASRPTGGSNEKLFF
TRBD1 | TRBV11-2 | 15 | CASRKDRVGSNTIYF
TRBD1 | TRBV15 | 20 | CATSTPLRGGVRTGANVLTF
NA | TRBV29-1 | 15 | CSVDTGNVEGDTQYF
NA | TRBV29-1 | 11 | CSVAGGDTQYF
NA | TRBV10-3 | 14 | CAISDLSGNTEAFF
NA | TRBV12-3/TRBV12-4 | 15 | CASSLQGTRDSPLHF
NA | TRBV27 | 13 | CASSPGPPFEQYF
TRBD1 | TRBV7-2 | 15 | CASSLTGTAGNTIYF
TRBD1 | TRBV6-4 | 16 | CASSRTGGGPQGTQYF
TRBD1 | TRBV5-6 | 15 | CASSPVGQGYNEQFF
TRBD2 | TRBV27 | 14 | CASSLTSGIYEQYF
TRBD2 | TRBV7-3 | 15 | CASSSFSGRHNEQFF
TRBD2 | TRBV10-1 | 16 | CASSGRSSGTADTQYF
NA | TRBV10-2 | 12 | CASSEWADRQYF
NA | TRBV29-1 | 13 | CSVSGGLGNGQFF
TRBD1 | TRBV19 | 15 | CASSIGQGVNQPQHF
NA | TRBV7-3 | 13 | CASSLSIRDEQFF
NA | TRBV28 | 14 | CASSFPNSGNTIYF
NA | TRBV5-1 | 15 | CASSPDGTSGNTIYF
TRBD2 | TRBV28 | 16 | CASSDLNSGSSYEQYF
NA | TRBV3-1 | 17 | CASSQDLSDSSTDTQYF
NA | TRBV10-3 | 15 | CAIRGVLTHQETQYF
TRBD1 | TRBV28 | 17 | CASSSGTGRFINYGYTF
NA | TRBV7-3 | 13 | CASSLDSGAEQFF
NA | TRBV6-5 | 14 | CASSYRDTAYEQYF
NA | TRBV18 | 15 | CASSPPWGDGTEAFF
NA | TRBV5-1 | 14 | CASSLEGANYGYTF
TRBD2 | TRBV24-1 | 18 | CATSDFVPRESSYNEQFF
TRBD2 | TRBV3-1 | 14 | CASSQGRERDTQYF
NA | TRBV7-6 | 17 | CASSLTPYYRFTYEQYF
TRBD2 | TRBV5-1 | 17 | CASRVRALAEIYNTQYF